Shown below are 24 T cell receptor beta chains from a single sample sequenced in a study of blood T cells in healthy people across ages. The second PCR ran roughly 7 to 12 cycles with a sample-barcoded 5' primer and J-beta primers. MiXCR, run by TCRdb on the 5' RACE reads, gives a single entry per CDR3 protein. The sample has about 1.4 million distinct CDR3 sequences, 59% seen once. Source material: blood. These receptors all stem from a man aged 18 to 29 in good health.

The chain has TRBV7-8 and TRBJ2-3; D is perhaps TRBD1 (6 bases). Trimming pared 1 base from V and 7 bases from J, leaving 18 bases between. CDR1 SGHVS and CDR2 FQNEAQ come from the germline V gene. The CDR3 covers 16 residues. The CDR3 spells CASSLVGWEGGHTQYF. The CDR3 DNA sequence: TGTGCCAGCAGCTTAGTCGGGTGGGAAGGGGGACATACGCAGTATTTT.

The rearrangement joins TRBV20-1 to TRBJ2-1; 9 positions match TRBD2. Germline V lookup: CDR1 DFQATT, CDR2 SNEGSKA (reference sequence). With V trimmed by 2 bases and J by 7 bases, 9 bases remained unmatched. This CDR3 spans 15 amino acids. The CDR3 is CSARSPGLAANEQFF. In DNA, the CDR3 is TGCAGTGCTAGAAGTCCGGGACTAGCAGCAAATGAGCAGTTCTTC.

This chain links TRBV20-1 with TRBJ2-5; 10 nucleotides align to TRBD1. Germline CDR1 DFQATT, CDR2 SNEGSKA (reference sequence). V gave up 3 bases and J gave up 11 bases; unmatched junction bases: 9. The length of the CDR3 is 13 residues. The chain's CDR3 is CSASSGQGFEQYF. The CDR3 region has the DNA TGCAGTGCTAGCTCGGGACAGGGGTTTGAGCAGTACTTC.

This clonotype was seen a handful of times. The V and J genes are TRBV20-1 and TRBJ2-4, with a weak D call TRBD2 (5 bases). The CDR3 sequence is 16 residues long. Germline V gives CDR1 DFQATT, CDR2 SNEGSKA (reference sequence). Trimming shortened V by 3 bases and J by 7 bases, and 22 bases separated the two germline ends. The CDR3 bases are TGCAGTGCTAGCCCGCCGGGAAGGGTGAATGTGAACATTCAGTACTTC. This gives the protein CSASPPGRVNVNIQYF.

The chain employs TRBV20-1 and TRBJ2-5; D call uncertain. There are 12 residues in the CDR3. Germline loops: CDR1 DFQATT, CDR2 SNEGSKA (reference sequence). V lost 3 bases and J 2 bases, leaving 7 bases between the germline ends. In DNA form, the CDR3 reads TGCAGTGCTAGGTCCAGTCAAGAGACCCAGTACTTC. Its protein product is CSARSSQETQYF.

CDR3: CAISAPGAQETQYF. The DNA for the CDR3 is TGTGCCATCAGCGCCCCGGGGGCCCAAGAGACCCAGTACTTC. The rearrangement uses TRBV10-3 and TRBJ2-5; TRBD1 or TRBD2 may be the D gene (6 bases each). Per the germline V gene, CDR1 is ENHRY and CDR2 is SYGVKD. V was trimmed by 6 bases and J by 1 base, leaving 12 bases between them. CDR3 size: 14 residues.

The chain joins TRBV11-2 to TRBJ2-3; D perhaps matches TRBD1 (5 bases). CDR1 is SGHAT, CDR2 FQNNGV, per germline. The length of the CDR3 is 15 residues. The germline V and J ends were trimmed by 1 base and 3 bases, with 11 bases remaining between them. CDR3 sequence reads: CASSLVNYRTDTQYF. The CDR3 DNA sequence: TGTGCCAGCAGCTTAGTTAACTACAGGACAGATACGCAGTATTTT. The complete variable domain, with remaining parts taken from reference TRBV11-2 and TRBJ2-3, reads EAGVAQSPRYKIIEKRQSVAFWCNPISGHATLYWYQQILGQGPKLLIQFQNNGVVDDSQLPKDRFSAERLKGVDSTLKIQPAKLEDSAVYLCASSLVNYRTDTQYFGPGTRLTVL.

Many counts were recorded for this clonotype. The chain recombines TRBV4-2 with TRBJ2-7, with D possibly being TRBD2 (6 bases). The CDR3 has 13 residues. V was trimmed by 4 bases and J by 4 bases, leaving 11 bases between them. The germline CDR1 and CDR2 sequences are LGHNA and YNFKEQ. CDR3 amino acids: CASSPGLLYEQYF. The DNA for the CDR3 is TGTGCCAGCAGCCCGGGACTTCTTTACGAGCAGTACTTC.

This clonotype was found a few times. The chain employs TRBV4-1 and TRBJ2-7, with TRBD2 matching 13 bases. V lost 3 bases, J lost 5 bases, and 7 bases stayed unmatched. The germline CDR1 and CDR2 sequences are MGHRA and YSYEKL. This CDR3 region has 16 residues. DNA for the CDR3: TGCGCCAGCAGCCAGGTGCTAGGACTAGCGGGAGACGAGCAGTACTTC. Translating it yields CASSQVLGLAGDEQYF.

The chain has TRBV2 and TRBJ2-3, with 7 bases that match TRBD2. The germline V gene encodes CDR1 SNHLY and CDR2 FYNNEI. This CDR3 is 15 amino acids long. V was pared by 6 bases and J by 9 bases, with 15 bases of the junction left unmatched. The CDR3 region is CASRSGPHRGGTQYF. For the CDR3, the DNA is TGTGCCAGCAGGTCCGGACCTCACCGCGGGGGAACGCAGTATTTT.

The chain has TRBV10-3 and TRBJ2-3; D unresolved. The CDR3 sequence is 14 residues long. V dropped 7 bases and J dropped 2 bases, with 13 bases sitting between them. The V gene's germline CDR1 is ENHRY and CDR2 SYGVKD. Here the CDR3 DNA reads TGTGCCATCACCCGGACCAGAAACACAGATACGCAGTATTTT. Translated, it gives CAITRTRNTDTQYF.

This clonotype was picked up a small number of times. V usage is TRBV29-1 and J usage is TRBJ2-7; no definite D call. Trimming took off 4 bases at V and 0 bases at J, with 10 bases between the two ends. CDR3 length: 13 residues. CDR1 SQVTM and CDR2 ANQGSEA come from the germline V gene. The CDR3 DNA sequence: TGCAGCGTTGTATACGCAGACTCCTACGAGCAGTACTTC. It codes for CSVVYADSYEQYF.

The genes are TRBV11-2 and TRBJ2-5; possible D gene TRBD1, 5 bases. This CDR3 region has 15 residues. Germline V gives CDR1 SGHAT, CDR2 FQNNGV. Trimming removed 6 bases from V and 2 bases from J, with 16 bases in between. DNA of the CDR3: TGTGCCAGCAGGTCCCAGGGCCTCTTACAAGAGACCCAGTACTTC. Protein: CASRSQGLLQETQYF.

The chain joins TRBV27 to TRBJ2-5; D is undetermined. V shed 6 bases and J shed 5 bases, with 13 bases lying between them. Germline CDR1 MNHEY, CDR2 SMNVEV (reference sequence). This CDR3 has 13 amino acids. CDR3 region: CASSRGGWETQYF. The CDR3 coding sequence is TGTGCCAGCAGCCGAGGTGGATGGGAGACCCAGTACTTC.

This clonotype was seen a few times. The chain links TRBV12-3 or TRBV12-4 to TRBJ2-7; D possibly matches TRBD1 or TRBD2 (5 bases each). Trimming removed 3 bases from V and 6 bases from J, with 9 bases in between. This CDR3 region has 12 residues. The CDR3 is CASSLGPFEQYF. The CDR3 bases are TGTGCCAGCAGTTTGGGACCTTTCGAGCAGTACTTC.

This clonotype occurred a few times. This CDR3 is CASSPQLAGGSEQYF. CDR3 coding DNA: TGTGCCAGCAGTCCCCAACTAGCGGGAGGTTCCGAGCAGTACTTC. The V call is TRBV28, the J call TRBJ2-7; 12 bases align to TRBD2. The CDR3 length is 15 residues. Germline V gene sequence: CDR1 MDHEN, CDR2 SYDVKM. V lost 5 bases, J lost 6 bases, and 8 bases stayed unmatched.

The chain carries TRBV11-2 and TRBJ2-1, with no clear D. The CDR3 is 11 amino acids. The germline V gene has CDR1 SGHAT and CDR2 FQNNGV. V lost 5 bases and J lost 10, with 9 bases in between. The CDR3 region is CASSLQWEQFF. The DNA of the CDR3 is TGTGCCAGCAGCCTTCAGTGGGAGCAGTTCTTC.

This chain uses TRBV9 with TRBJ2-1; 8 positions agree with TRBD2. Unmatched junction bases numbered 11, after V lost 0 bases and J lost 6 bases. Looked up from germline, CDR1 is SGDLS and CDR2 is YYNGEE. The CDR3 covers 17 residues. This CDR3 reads CASSVGLAGTVFNEQFF. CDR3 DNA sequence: TGTGCCAGCAGCGTAGGTTTAGCGGGAACCGTATTCAATGAGCAGTTCTTC.

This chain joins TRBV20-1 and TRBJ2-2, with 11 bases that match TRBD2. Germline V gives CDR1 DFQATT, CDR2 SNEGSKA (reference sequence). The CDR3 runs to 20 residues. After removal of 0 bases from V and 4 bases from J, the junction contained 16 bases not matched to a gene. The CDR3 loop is CSARDSRRLAGSLSTGELFF. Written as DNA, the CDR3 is TGCAGTGCTAGAGACTCTCGAAGACTAGCGGGGTCGCTGAGCACCGGGGAGCTGTTTTTT.

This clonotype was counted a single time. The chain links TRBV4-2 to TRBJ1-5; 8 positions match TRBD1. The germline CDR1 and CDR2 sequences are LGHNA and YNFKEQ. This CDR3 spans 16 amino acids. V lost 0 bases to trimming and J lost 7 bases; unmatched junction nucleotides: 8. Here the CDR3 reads CASSQEGQGARQPQHF. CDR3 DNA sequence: TGTGCCAGCAGCCAAGAGGGGCAGGGGGCAAGACAGCCCCAGCATTTT.

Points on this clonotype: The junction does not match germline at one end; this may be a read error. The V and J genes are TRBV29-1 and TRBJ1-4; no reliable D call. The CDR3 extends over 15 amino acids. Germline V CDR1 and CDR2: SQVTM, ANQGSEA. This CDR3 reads CSVELVRETNEKLFF. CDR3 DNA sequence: TGTAGCGTTGAACTTGTAAGGGAAACTAATGAAAAACTGTTTTTT.

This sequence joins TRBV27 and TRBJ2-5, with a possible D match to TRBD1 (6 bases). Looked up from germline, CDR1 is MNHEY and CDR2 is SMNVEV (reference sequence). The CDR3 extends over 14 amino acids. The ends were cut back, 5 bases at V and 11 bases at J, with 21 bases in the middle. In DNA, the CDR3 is TGTGCCAGCAGTGTAGGGGGTCGCATCAATGAGCAGTACTTC. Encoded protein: CASSVGGRINEQYF.

Written as DNA, the CDR3 is TGTGCCAGCAGTTTTCCTCCAGACAGGCCTTACGAGCAGTACTTC. It specifies CASSFPPDRPYEQYF. The chain joins TRBV28 to TRBJ2-7; tentatively, D is TRBD1 (6 bases). With 3 bases removed from V and 4 bases from J, the gap between germline ends came to 16 bases. The CDR3 has 15 residues. From germline, CDR1 is MDHEN and CDR2 SYDVKM.

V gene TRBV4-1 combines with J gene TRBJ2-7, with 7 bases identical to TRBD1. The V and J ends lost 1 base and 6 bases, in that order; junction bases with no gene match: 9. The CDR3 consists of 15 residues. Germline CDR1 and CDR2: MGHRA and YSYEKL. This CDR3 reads CASSQGPNRGSEQYF. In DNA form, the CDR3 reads TGCGCCAGCAGCCAAGGGCCGAACAGGGGAAGCGAGCAGTACTTC.